This TCR beta chain was recovered during a study of blood T cells in healthy people across ages. Through a sample-barcoded 5' primer and a J-beta primer mix, a second PCR was run for roughly 6 to 11 cycles. TCRdb reprocessed the 5' RACE reads with MiXCR, giving one entry per CDR3 protein. The table has about 1.8 million distinct CDR3 sequences, around 50% seen once. V lost 8 bases and J lost 6, with 17 bases in between. CDR1 is MNHNS and CDR2 is SASEGT in the germline V gene. The CDR3 covers 14 residues. The sequence derives from a woman between 40 and 55 years old in good health. The rearrangement links TRBV6-1 to TRBJ2-1, with no clear D. Sequenced sample: blood. CDR3 sequence (DNA): TGTGCCAGCGGTTCGGCCGCGTTCGCCAATGAGCAGTTCTTC. As protein: CASGSAAFANEQFF.